The 5 T cell receptor beta chains given below trace back to one sample, sequenced in a study of OX40 agonist ivuxolimab in advanced cancers. Clones were read by immunoSEQ multiplex PCR, and TCRdb kept only the in-frame ones, dropping some. The table has about 81,000 clones, roughly 80% seen once. The source material was CD4+ or CD8+ T cells sorted from blood, sampled in a trial of the OX40 agonist ivuxolimab. The receptor source for this set is an adult with an advanced solid tumor such as melanoma, head and neck, liver or kidney cancer.

The V call is TRBV5-1, the J call TRBJ1-2, with 8 bases fitting TRBD1. This CDR3 is built from 15 residues. V trimming: 3 bases; J trimming: 7 bases; junction bases outside the gene matches: 11. The V gene's germline CDR1 is SGHRS and CDR2 YFSETQ. CDR3 residues: CASSSEGQAPRGYTF. DNA of the CDR3: TGCGCCAGCAGCTCGGAGGGACAGGCTCCACGTGGCTACACCTTC.

The chain recombines TRBV28 with TRBJ2-7; a possible D gene is TRBD1 (5 bases). The ends were cut back, 4 bases at V and 3 bases at J, with 13 bases in the middle. CDR1 MDHEN and CDR2 SYDVKM come from the germline V gene. The CDR3 is made up of 14 amino acids. The CDR3 bases are TGTGCCAGCAGTTCCCTGACAGCAGGCTACGAGCAGTACGTC. As protein: CASSSLTAGYEQYV.

In its sample, this clone was seen a few times. CDR3 DNA: TGTGCCAGCAGCTTGGTAGTTGCTAGCGGGGACTCCTACGAGCAGTACGTC. Protein sequence: CASSLVVASGDSYEQYV. The chain has TRBV5-8 and TRBJ2-7; TRBD2 matches at 9 bases. Germline V gives CDR1 SGHTS, CDR2 YDEGEE. Trimming removed 0 bases from V and 0 bases from J; junction bases left unmatched: 7. This CDR3 has 17 residues.

The chain joins TRBV7-8 to TRBJ2-3, with D possibly being TRBD1 (5 bases). Trimming took off 5 bases at V and 2 bases at J, with 8 bases between the two ends. The CDR3 length is 13 residues. Germline lookup yields CDR1 SGHVS and CDR2 FQNEAQ. As DNA, the CDR3 is TGTGCCAGCAGCCGGACAACCACAGATACGCAGTATTTT. The encoded protein is CASSRTTTDTQYF.

This clone was seen more than once but under ten times. The J gene is TRBJ1-1, the V gene TRBV10-3, with TRBD1 matching over 7 bases. CDR3 length: 14 amino acids. The V gene end was trimmed by 2 bases and the J gene end by 6 bases; junction bases not matched to a gene: 6. Germline values: CDR1 ENHRY, CDR2 SYGVKD. CDR3 region: CAISERTGRAEAFF. DNA for the CDR3: TGTGCCATCAGTGAGAGGACAGGCCGCGCTGAAGCTTTCTTT.